A selection of T cell receptor beta chains follows, all from one sample in a study of cytomegalovirus exposure and HLA in healthy donors. TCRdb's copy holds only in-frame clones and misses some; the assay was immunoSEQ multiplex PCR. The sample records around 86,000 clones, about three quarters being singletons. The sequencing sample was made of PBMCs. All receptors come from a female donor in good health and CMV-seronegative. Both conserved end residues are part of each CDR3. D genes are given only for firm matches. Where a row states a size, it is once, few, many or the class of an expanded clone; other rows omit it.

>TRBD2|TRBJ2-1|TRBV29-1|NA
TGCAGCGTGCGGGGGACTAGCGGGCGAGCAGAGCAGTTCTTC
CSVRGTSGRAEQFF
>NA|TRBJ1-1|TRBV5-1|few
TGCGCCAGCAGTGCCGGCCTGAGCGGCACTGAAGCTTTCTTT
CASSAGLSGTEAFF
>TRBD2|TRBJ2-7|TRBV2|NA
TGTGCCAGCCGGCCTCTCTTTCCGGGACTAGGGGCGCACGAGCAGTACTTC
CASRPLFPGLGAHEQYF
>TRBD2|TRBJ2-1|TRBV4-3|NA
TGCGCCAGCAGCGGACTATGGGGGGGGAGCTCCTACAATGAGCAGTTCTTC
CASSGLWGGSSYNEQFF
>TRBD2|TRBJ2-1|TRBV7-9|NA
TGTGCCAGCACCCCGGGGGTTAGCGGGAGACCTTTGTTAAATGAGCAGTTCTTC
CASTPGVSGRPLLNEQFF
>TRBD1|TRBJ1-5|TRBV19|NA
TGTGCCAGTAGTCGGGACAGCTTCAATCAGCCCCAGCATTTT
CASSRDSFNQPQHF
>TRBD1|TRBJ1-5|TRBV19|NA
TGTGCCACCCTTGAACCGGGACAGGGGGCCTATAGCAATCAGCCCCAGCATTTT
CATLEPGQGAYSNQPQHF
>TRBD2|TRBJ2-3|TRBV6-5|NA
TGTGCCAGCAGGATGCGGGGGGGCATTAATACGCAGTATTTT
CASRMRGGINTQYF
>TRBD1|TRBJ2-7|TRBV6-1|NA
TGTGCCAGCAGCCGCCGGGACAGGGGCTACGAGCAGTACTTC
CASSRRDRGYEQYF
>TRBD1|TRBJ1-2|TRBV30|NA
TGTGCCTGGAGTCGAAAACAGGGGTCGGGCGGCTACACCTTC
CAWSRKQGSGGYTF
>TRBD1|TRBJ1-5|TRBV2|NA
TGTGCCAGCAGGAGGACAGGGGCTTTGAGCAATCAGCCCCAGCATTTT
CASRRTGALSNQPQHF
>TRBD1|TRBJ1-1|TRBV5-1|NA
TGCGCCAGCAGCTTTACAGGGGTCGACACTGAAGCTTTCTTT
CASSFTGVDTEAFF
>NA|TRBJ2-5|TRBV29-1|NA
TGCAGCGTTGGGCGGGAACAAGGGGAGACCCAGTACTTC
CSVGREQGETQYF
>NA|TRBJ2-1|TRBV5-4|NA
TGTGCCAGCAGCCAGCATCCGGGGGACGAGCAGTTCTTC
CASSQHPGDEQFF
>NA|TRBJ2-5|TRBV9|NA
TGTGCCAGCTCGGTGGCCGGCAGGGTCTTAGGGGAGACCCAGTACTTC
CASSVAGRVLGETQYF
>NA|TRBJ2-7|TRBV7-2|NA
TGTGCCAGCAGCCCCGGGTCCGCCAGCACCTACGAGCAGTACTTC
CASSPGSASTYEQYF
>TRBD1|TRBJ1-2|TRBV6-1|NA
TGTGCCAGCAGTGAAACGACAGGGGATTCCTATGGCTACACCTTC
CASSETTGDSYGYTF
>NA|TRBJ1-2|TRBV30|NA
TGTGCCTGGAGTTCCGACAGGTTCTATGGCTACACCTTC
CAWSSDRFYGYTF
>NA|TRBJ2-7|TRBV30|NA
TGTGCCTGGAAGCGGTCAGGAGGCCGCTACGAGCAGTACTTC
CAWKRSGGRYEQYF
>NA|TRBJ1-1|TRBV29-1|NA
TGCAGCGTCCGGGGGAGACTGAACACTGAAGCTTTCTTT
CSVRGRLNTEAFF
>NA|TRBJ2-7|TRBV19|NA
TGTGCCAGTAGTATTGCGGGCCAGTACGAGCAGTACTTC
CASSIAGQYEQYF
>TRBD2|TRBJ2-1|TRBV2|NA
TGTGCCAGCAGTGAATCCAGAGGACTAGCGGGAGGTAATAATGAGCAGTTCTTC
CASSESRGLAGGNNEQFF
>TRBD1|TRBJ2-7|TRBV25-1|once
TGTGCCAGCAGTGAATCTCAGGGACAGGAATTCACCTACGAGCAGTACTTC
CASSESQGQEFTYEQYF
>TRBD2|TRBJ2-3|TRBV5-6|NA
TGTGCCAGCAGCCATGGGACTAGCGGGAGTCATAGGACAGATACGCAGTATTTT
CASSHGTSGSHRTDTQYF
>NA|TRBJ2-1|TRBV7-8|NA
TGTGCCAGCAGCTTAGCGGGGGGGGCCAATGAGCAGTTCTTC
CASSLAGGANEQFF
>NA|TRBJ1-1|TRBV28|NA
TGTGCCAGCAGTCGCAGGCTTATGAACACTGAAGCTTTCTTT
CASSRRLMNTEAFF
>NA|TRBJ2-6|TRBV6-4|NA
TGTGCCAGCAGTGCTCAGGGCTCTGGGGCCAACGTCCTGACTTTC
CASSAQGSGANVLTF
>NA|TRBJ1-6|TRBV5-1|NA
TGCGCCAGCAGCTTGGACAGGGATTCACCCCTCCACTTT
CASSLDRDSPLHF
>TRBD1|TRBJ1-2|TRBV5-8|NA
TGTGCCAGCAGCCCCGGGACAGGGGTTATTCCCTATGGCTACACCTTC
CASSPGTGVIPYGYTF
>TRBD1|TRBJ2-7|TRBV27|NA
TGTGCCAGCAGTTTACATACAGGGACAGAGTACGAGCAGTACTTC
CASSLHTGTEYEQYF
>NA|TRBJ1-2|TRBV19|few
TGTGCCAGCAGGTTGGGTGATGGCTACACCTTC
CASRLGDGYTF
>NA|TRBJ2-3|TRBV15|NA
TGTGCCACCAGCAGTGACACACGAGATACGCAGTATTTT
CATSSDTRDTQYF
>NA|TRBJ2-7|TRBV2|NA
TGTGCCAGCAACCAGGGACTCGTAAGAAGCGAGCAGTACTTC
CASNQGLVRSEQYF
>TRBD2|TRBJ2-1|TRBV10-3|once
TGTGCCATCAGTGAGTCAGGGACTAGCGGGGGAGTCTCCAATGAGCAGTTCTTC
CAISESGTSGGVSNEQFF
>NA|TRBJ2-2|TRBV5-1|NA
TGCGCCAGCAGGATGGTCGGCGGGGAGCTGTTTTTT
CASRMVGGELFF
>TRBD1|TRBJ2-1|TRBV6-6|NA
TGTGCCAGCAGCCAAACAGGGGGATTATCGGGTGAGCAGTTCTTC
CASSQTGGLSGEQFF
>TRBD2|TRBJ2-2|TRBV19|NA
TGTGCCAGTAGTATGGCGAGGACTAGCGGGAGGTCCGGGGAGCTGTTTTTT
CASSMARTSGRSGELFF
>TRBD2|TRBJ2-7|TRBV9|once
TGTGCCAGCAGCGTAGGGACTAGCGGATACGAGCAGTACTTC
CASSVGTSGYEQYF
>TRBD1|TRBJ1-5|TRBV19|NA
TGTGCCAGTGCCGGGACAGTTAATCAGCCCCAGCATTTT
CASAGTVNQPQHF
>TRBD1|TRBJ2-6|TRBV12-5|NA
TGTGCTAGTGGTTCTTGGGACAGCCTCGTGTCTGGGGCCAACGTCCTGACTTTC
CASGSWDSLVSGANVLTF
>NA|TRBJ2-1|TRBV9|NA
TGTGCCAGCAGCGTAGCTGGGGGCACCTACAATGAGCAGTTCTTC
CASSVAGGTYNEQFF
>NA|TRBJ2-7|TRBV28|NA
TGTGCGTCCGGGACTGCGGCTTACGAGCAGTACTTC
CASGTAAYEQYF
>TRBD2|TRBJ2-1|TRBV6-1|once
TGTGCCAGCAGTGAATTGGTCACTAGCGGACAGATAAACAATGAGCAGTTCTTC
CASSELVTSGQINNEQFF
>TRBD2|TRBJ2-5|TRBV29-1|NA
TGCAGCGTTGTCGGAGCGGGAGGAGGAGAGACCCAGTACTTC
CSVVGAGGGETQYF
>TRBD1|TRBJ1-6|TRBV28|NA
TGTGCCAGCAGCTATGACAGGGGAGGCTCACCCCTCCACTTT
CASSYDRGGSPLHF
>TRBD1|TRBJ1-5|TRBV5-4|NA
TGTGCCAGCAGCTTGGGTGGGACAGCTAATCAGCCCCAGCATTTT
CASSLGGTANQPQHF
>NA|TRBJ2-7|TRBV4-1|NA
TGCGCCAGCAGCCAATACGACTCCTCCTACGAGCAGTACTTC
CASSQYDSSYEQYF
>NA|TRBJ2-6|TRBV7-2|NA
TGTGCCAGCAGCCCAAGGATCTGGACAGAGATCTCTGGGGCCAACGTCCTGACTTTC
CASSPRIWTEISGANVLTF
>NA|TRBJ2-7|TRBV28|NA
TGTGCCAGCAGTCCCCCCGGGTCTACCTTCTACGAGCAGTACTTC
CASSPPGSTFYEQYF
>TRBD1|TRBJ2-7|TRBV6-6|NA
TGTGCCAGCACAGACAGGGACGAGCAGTACTTC
CASTDRDEQYF
>NA|TRBJ2-7|TRBV27|few
TGTGCCAGCAGTTTTCGGCAGGGCGGCGAGCAGTACTTC
CASSFRQGGEQYF
>NA|TRBJ1-3|TRBV9|NA
TGTGCCAGCAGCGTAGGGGGGACACCCTCTGGAAACACCATATATTTT
CASSVGGTPSGNTIYF
>TRBD1|TRBJ2-5|TRBV11-2|NA
TGTGCCAGCAGCTTATCCGAATCCGGGACAGGGAACTTC
CASSLSESGTGNF
>NA|TRBJ1-1|TRBV5-6|NA
TGTGCCAGCAGGATACAGGGTGTAACTGAAGCTTTCTTT
CASRIQGVTEAFF